This section outlines one T cell receptor beta chain sequence together with its context. The target antigen is unknown. V lost 7 bases to trimming and J lost 6 bases, with 16 bases between them. The CDR3 consists of 13 residues. Germline assignment: CDR1 SQVTM and CDR2 ANQGSEA. Preparing the TCRbeta library involved the use of unique molecular identifiers. TCRdb recomputed calls from the PCR reads with MiXCR, one row per CDR3 protein. The sample lists about 580,000 distinct CDR3 sequences, 20% to 25% occurring once. This record belongs to a study of T-cell reconstitution after alpha-beta-depleted transplantation in children. General observations from the study: Certain patients had high TCRbeta diversity at day 60, and it came from recipient T cells and thymic progenitors that survived.

The sequence came from a boy younger than two who had a stem cell transplant for acute myeloid leukemia, so the T cells may come from the graft donor. The rearrangement uses TRBV29-1 and TRBJ1-5, with D perhaps TRBD1 (5 bases). The sequencing here drew on PBMCs, mostly from graft donor cells, taken 360 days after TCRalphabeta/CD19-depleted stem cell transplant. The CDR3 spells CSAGDGTGQPQHF. CDR3 DNA: TGCAGCGCCGGGGACGGGACTGGTCAGCCCCAGCATTTT.